The 32 T cell receptor beta chains below all came from one sample that was sequenced in a study of CD8 T cells in ankylosing spondylitis. No antigen is known for these receptors. TCRdb passed the 5' RACE reads through MiXCR, listing each CDR3 protein once. The table includes fewer than 650,000 distinct CDR3 sequences, about 13% detected once. Study findings and constraints: It appeared that ankylosing spondylitis blood was characterized by a TCR beta motif of about 8 highly homologous variants.

The material sequenced was blood, either unsorted or a sorted T cell fraction (not recorded which). These receptors were obtained from a male donor with ankylosing spondylitis.

This clonotype was seen only a few times. Since the CDR3 does not end with the conserved phenylalanine or tryptophan, this likely comes from a read error. The rearrangement links TRBV24-1 to TRBJ1-2, with 7 bases identical to TRBD1. With V trimmed by 3 bases and J by 5 bases, 8 bases remained unmatched. The germline CDR1 and CDR2 sequences are KGHDR and SFDVKD. The CDR3 sequence is 15 residues long. CDR3 coding DNA: TGTGCCACCAGTGATGACACCGGGACAGAGTATGGCTACACCTCC. This encodes CATSDDTGTEYGYTS.

This clonotype was recorded at least ten times. V and J are TRBV12-3 or TRBV12-4 and TRBJ2-1, with a tentative D call TRBD1 (5 bases). Trimming pared 2 bases from V and 7 bases from J, leaving 12 bases between. The CDR3 runs 14 residues. This CDR3 reads CASSLSWRQNEQFF. The CDR3, as DNA: TGTGCCAGCAGTTTATCGTGGCGACAGAATGAGCAGTTCTTC.

The chain couples TRBV6-5 to TRBJ1-4; D is uncertain. The germline V and J ends were trimmed by 6 bases and 7 bases, with 18 bases remaining between them. In germline, CDR1 is MNHEY, CDR2 SVGAGI. The CDR3 runs 15 residues. The CDR3 is CASSLAAAGSEKLFF. The CDR3 nucleotides are TGTGCCAGCAGCTTAGCGGCCGCGGGATCTGAAAAACTGTTTTTT.

To note about this clonotype: At one of its ends the junction is not consistent with the germline gene, which may arise from a read error. This chain links TRBV29-1 with TRBJ1-3, with unresolved D. CDR3 length: 13 amino acids. Germline assignment: CDR1 SQVTM and CDR2 ANQGSEA. CDR3 sequence (DNA): TGCACCGTTGAAGATCGGGCCCGGAACACCATATATTTT. Translated, it gives CTVEDRARNTIYF.

This clonotype came up many times. The gene calls are TRBV5-1 and TRBJ2-1, with 7 bases fitting TRBD2. The CDR3 sequence is 14 residues long. Germline values: CDR1 SGHRS, CDR2 YFSETQ. The V and J ends lost 4 bases and 8 bases, in that order; junction bases with no gene match: 9. In DNA form, the CDR3 reads TGCGCCAGCAGCCCAAGTAGCGGGCGGGATGAGCAGTTCTTC. The encoded protein is CASSPSSGRDEQFF. Variable domain in full (rest from reference TRBV5-1 and TRBJ2-1): KAGVTQTPRYLIKTRGQQVTLSCSPISGHRSVSWYQQTPGQGLQFLFEYFSETQRNKGNFPGRFSGRQFSNSRSEMNVSTLELGDSALYLCASSPSSGRDEQFFGPGTRLTVL.

CDR3 loop: CASSASFYGYTF. CDR3 bases: TGTGCCAGCAGCGCGTCTTTCTATGGCTACACCTTC. The V and J genes are TRBV9 and TRBJ1-2, with D unclear. Germline V CDR1 and CDR2: SGDLS, YYNGEE. The V and J ends lost 3 bases and 4 bases respectively, with 7 bases between them. This CDR3 spans 12 amino acids.

The table lists this clonotype with many counts. The chain recombines TRBV2 with TRBJ2-2, with 8 bases matching TRBD2. Per the germline V gene, CDR1 is SNHLY and CDR2 is FYNNEI. Germline trimming cut 7 bases from V and 5 bases from J; bases unmatched to any gene: 6. The CDR3 is 14 residues long. CDR3 amino acids: CASTGRAETGELFF. The CDR3 bases are TGTGCCAGCACCGGGAGGGCCGAAACCGGGGAGCTGTTTTTT.

This clonotype was seen only a few times. V gene TRBV5-1 combines with J gene TRBJ1-5; a weak D match, TRBD1 (6 bases). V lost 1 base and J lost 0, with 8 bases in between. The germline CDR1 and CDR2 sequences are SGHRS and YFSETQ. CDR3 length: 15 residues. Here the CDR3 DNA reads TGCGCCAGCAGCTTGCTGGGGGCTAGCAATCAGCCCCAGCATTTT. As protein: CASSLLGASNQPQHF.

In its sample, this clonotype was seen a few times. This chain connects TRBV18 to TRBJ1-1; D ambiguous. Germline V gene data show CDR1 as KGHSH and CDR2 as LQKENI. The CDR3 length is 13 residues. V dropped 1 base and J dropped 3 bases, with 6 bases sitting between them. The CDR3 sequence is CASSPQGHTEAFF. DNA for the CDR3: TGTGCCAGCTCACCACAAGGGCACACTGAAGCTTTCTTT.

The genes are TRBV20-1 and TRBJ2-1, with 8 bases aligning to TRBD2. The germline V gene has CDR1 DFQATT and CDR2 SNEGSKA (reference sequence). This CDR3 spans 15 amino acids. V was pared by 6 bases and J by 4 bases, with 11 bases of the junction left unmatched. The CDR3 loop reads CSAPPLSGGYNEQFF. The CDR3 DNA follows: TGCAGTGCCCCCCCTTTGAGCGGGGGTTACAATGAGCAGTTCTTC.

This rearrangement joins TRBV5-1 to TRBJ2-3; 10 bases fit TRBD1. This CDR3 has 17 amino acids. The V gene's germline CDR1 is SGHRS and CDR2 YFSETQ. Trimming removed 4 bases from V and 4 bases from J; junction bases left unmatched: 12. The CDR3 loop is CASSRRLGTGDPDTQYF. The CDR3 coding sequence is TGCGCCAGCAGCCGCCGTTTAGGGACAGGGGATCCAGATACGCAGTATTTT.

Turning to this clonotype: The conserved phenylalanine or tryptophan is not found at the CDR3 terminus, so this likely reflects a read error. V is TRBV3-1 and J is TRBJ1-1; TRBD1 is a possible D gene (5 bases). The CDR3 sequence is 14 residues long. Trimming left V 4 bases short and J 4 bases short, with 13 bases between. The germline gives CDR1 LGHDT, CDR2 YNNKEL (reference sequence). Here the CDR3 reads CASSPQGGGTEAFL. Written as DNA, the CDR3 is TGTGCCAGCAGCCCTCAAGGTGGGGGCACTGAAGCTTTCTTA.

The chain joins TRBV19 to TRBJ2-5; 7 nucleotides match TRBD2. CDR1 and CDR2 from the germline V gene are LNHDA and SQIVND (reference sequence). The CDR3 has 12 amino acids. Germline trimming cut 11 bases from V and 2 bases from J; bases unmatched to any gene: 5. In nucleotides, the CDR3 is TGTGCCTGTGGGAGGGCGCAAGAGACCCAGTACTTC. Protein product: CACGRAQETQYF.

J is TRBJ1-1 and V is TRBV19; unclear D gene. CDR1 is LNHDA, CDR2 SQIVND, per germline (reference sequence). Trimming removed 3 bases from V and 1 base from J, with 6 bases in between. The CDR3 extends over 13 amino acids. This chain's CDR3 is CASSMTQNTEAFF. The CDR3 bases are TGTGCCAGTAGTATGACCCAGAACACTGAAGCTTTCTTT.

This chain joins TRBV5-6 and TRBJ2-5; no firm D call. This CDR3 contains 15 residues. Germline loops: CDR1 SGHDT, CDR2 YYEEEE. V was cut by 3 bases and J by 5 bases, with 17 bases left in between. The CDR3 DNA is TGTGCCAGCAGCTCCCTGAAGGGTTCTCGGGAGACCCAGTACTTC. Translating it yields CASSSLKGSRETQYF.

V and J are TRBV7-2 and TRBJ2-1; 11 bases agree with TRBD2. The junction had 3 bases not matched to a gene; V was cut back by 2 bases and J by 3 bases. Germline-derived CDR1 and CDR2 are SGHTA and FQGNSA. CDR3 length: 16 amino acids. CDR3 loop: CASSLTGLADYNEQFF. CDR3 sequence (DNA): TGTGCCAGCAGCTTAACGGGACTAGCGGACTACAATGAGCAGTTCTTC.

This chain connects TRBV4-2 to TRBJ2-1; TRBD2 might be the D (5 bases). The V gene lost 4 bases and the J gene lost 4 bases, with 20 bases spanning the gap. From germline, CDR1 is LGHNA and CDR2 YNFKEQ. The CDR3 covers 17 residues. The CDR3 bases are TGTGCCAGCAGCCGTACTTCTAGCTATTCGGCTTACAATGAGCAGTTCTTC. It codes for CASSRTSSYSAYNEQFF.

The J gene is TRBJ2-1, the V gene TRBV7-2; D assignment may be TRBD1 or TRBD2 (5 bases each). The ends were cut back, 5 bases at V and 3 bases at J, with 17 bases in the middle. The CDR3 totals 16 residues. Germline V gives CDR1 SGHTA, CDR2 FQGNSA. The CDR3 region has the DNA TGTGCCAGCAGCCCCCAGGCGTCTGGGGGCTACAATGAGCAGTTCTTC. Translation gives CASSPQASGGYNEQFF.

This sequence joins TRBV20-1 and TRBJ1-3; D uncertain. The CDR3 totals 16 residues. Germline CDR1 DFQATT, CDR2 SNEGSKA (reference sequence). Trimming removed 1 base at V and 4 bases at J, with 17 bases between. The CDR3 loop is CSARVSGSALGNTIYF. In nucleotides, the CDR3 is TGCAGTGCTAGAGTCAGCGGATCTGCGCTAGGAAACACCATATATTTT.

The sample holds many counts of this clonotype. This sequence joins TRBV27 and TRBJ2-1; D is unclear. The V gene lost 0 bases and the J gene lost 7 bases, with 10 bases spanning the gap. The CDR3 totals 14 residues. Germline V lookup: CDR1 MNHEY, CDR2 SMNVEV (reference sequence). The CDR3 loop reads CASSLSTVRNEQFF. The CDR3 DNA reads TGTGCCAGCAGTTTATCAACAGTTAGGAATGAGCAGTTCTTC.

The CDR3 nucleotides are TGTGCCAGCTCACCACCGTCCAGCGGGAACAATGAGCAGTTCTTC. This gives the protein CASSPPSSGNNEQFF. The chain has TRBV18 and TRBJ2-1, with TRBD2 matching over 7 bases. This CDR3 region has 15 residues. Germline V lookup: CDR1 KGHSH, CDR2 LQKENI. V lost 0 bases and J lost 5; bases outside the gene matches: 4.

V and J are TRBV7-6 and TRBJ2-1, with D uncertain. CDR3 length: 15 residues. The germline CDR1 and CDR2 sequences are SGHVS and FNYEAQ. With 5 bases removed from V and 8 bases from J, the gap between germline ends came to 19 bases. The CDR3 protein is CASSPKYRVPYEQFF. In DNA, the CDR3 is TGTGCCAGCAGCCCTAAGTATCGGGTCCCCTATGAGCAGTTCTTC.

This clonotype was seen only a few times. The CDR3, as DNA: TGCAGCGTTGAAATTTTGAGCAGGGCAGATACGCAGTATTTT. Translation gives CSVEILSRADTQYF. This chain uses TRBV29-1 with TRBJ2-3; TRBD1 might be the D (5 bases). The germline V gene encodes CDR1 SQVTM and CDR2 ANQGSEA. The ends were cut back, 2 bases at V and 4 bases at J, with 13 bases in the middle. The CDR3 is 14 amino acids.

The gene calls are TRBV7-6 and TRBJ1-3, with 7 positions matching TRBD1. The CDR3 spans 16 residues. In germline, CDR1 is SGHVS, CDR2 FNYEAQ. V shed 5 bases and J 0 bases; nucleotides not matched to a gene: 7. The CDR3 DNA reads as TGTGCCAGCAGCCCCACAGGGGTTAGCTCTGGAAACACCATATATTTT. This sequence encodes CASSPTGVSSGNTIYF.

There are a few counts of this clonotype. J is TRBJ1-5 and V is TRBV5-1; unclear D gene. The V gene's germline CDR1 is SGHRS and CDR2 YFSETQ. V was trimmed by 1 base and J by 3 bases, leaving 11 bases between them. The CDR3 spans 15 residues. CDR3 in amino acids: CASSLSGSTNQPQHF. CDR3 nucleotides: TGCGCCAGCAGCTTGTCTGGGAGTACCAATCAGCCCCAGCATTTT.

This clonotype has just a few counts. The J gene is TRBJ2-5, the V gene TRBV20-1, with a weak D call TRBD1 (5 bases). Germline CDR1 is DFQATT and CDR2 is SNEGSKA (reference sequence). The CDR3 covers 12 residues. The CDR3: CSLRRGQETQYF. CDR3 coding DNA: TGCAGCCTGCGTAGGGGTCAAGAGACCCAGTACTTC.

V usage is TRBV27 and J usage is TRBJ2-7, with unresolved D. Trimming took off 2 bases at V and 3 bases at J, with 14 bases between the two ends. The CDR3 extends over 15 amino acids. The germline CDR1 and CDR2 sequences are MNHEY and SMNVEV (reference sequence). In DNA form, the CDR3 reads TGTGCCAGCAGTTTAGGCAGGAACATTCTCTACGAGCAGTACGTC. It translates to CASSLGRNILYEQYV.

The chain uses TRBV2 and TRBJ2-1; 9 positions match TRBD2. The V and J ends lost 8 bases and 5 bases, in that order; junction bases with no gene match: 7. This CDR3 region has 14 residues. CDR1 is SNHLY, CDR2 FYNNEI, per germline. The chain's CDR3 is CASLRAGGDNEQFF. CDR3 DNA: TGTGCCAGCCTACGAGCGGGAGGAGACAATGAGCAGTTCTTC. Supplemented by reference TRBV2 and TRBJ2-1, the full variable domain reads EPEVTQTPSHQVTQMGQEVILRCVPISNHLYFYWYRQILGQKVEFLVSFYNNEISEKSEIFDDQFSVERPDGSNFTLKIRSTKLEDSAMYFCASLRAGGDNEQFFGPGTRLTVL.

This chain links TRBV29-1 with TRBJ2-5; D uncertain. In germline, CDR1 is SQVTM, CDR2 ANQGSEA. CDR3 length: 12 amino acids. V was pared by 4 bases and J by 2 bases, with 8 bases between. CDR3 sequence reads: CSVGGMQETQYF. In nucleotides, the CDR3 is TGCAGCGTTGGTGGGATGCAAGAGACCCAGTACTTC.

In its sample, this clonotype was seen many times. This chain uses TRBV19 with TRBJ1-1; no clear D. Trimming took 6 bases from V and 0 from J, leaving 11 bases between them. Germline assignment: CDR1 LNHDA and CDR2 SQIVND (reference sequence). The CDR3 sequence is 14 residues long. As DNA, the CDR3 is TGTGCCAGTAGGTTCGGGAGCCTGAACACTGAAGCTTTCTTT. This translates into CASRFGSLNTEAFF.

This clonotype was found a few times. The chain carries TRBV20-1 and TRBJ1-6; 11 nucleotides match TRBD1. Germline trimming cut 2 bases from V and 6 bases from J; bases unmatched to any gene: 9. Germline assignment: CDR1 DFQATT and CDR2 SNEGSKA (reference sequence). The CDR3 spans 17 residues. CDR3 bases: TGCAGTGCTAGAACACCCTCGGGGACAGGGGGTAATTCACCCCTCCACTTT. Translated, it gives CSARTPSGTGGNSPLHF.

This clonotype was recorded a few times. The CDR3 bases are TGTGCCAGCAGCTTCGGACAGTCAGGCAATCAGCCCCAGCATTTT. This codes for CASSFGQSGNQPQHF. The V and J genes are TRBV7-2 and TRBJ1-5; maybe TRBD1 (6 bases). The CDR3 is 15 residues long. With 3 bases removed from V and 2 bases from J, the gap between germline ends came to 11 bases. Germline V gives CDR1 SGHTA, CDR2 FQGNSA.